This T cell receptor (beta chain) was recovered during a study of blood T cells in healthy people across ages. A second PCR, run for about 6 to 11 cycles, used a sample-barcoded 5' primer plus a J-beta primer mix. Unique molecular identifiers of 12 random nucleotides labeled each cDNA. MiXCR, run by TCRdb on the 5' RACE reads, gives a single entry per CDR3 protein. The sample holds around 800,000 distinct CDR3 sequences, under 55% seen once. The study, taken as a whole, reports: Getting older went along with TCR beta diversity per million T cells dropping roughly linearly.

The CDR3 contains 17 residues. The trim removed 4 bases at V and 4 bases at J, leaving 15 bases unmatched. Germline CDR1 is MGHRA and CDR2 is YSYEKL. Notes on this clonotype: Its matching antigen is unknown.

The J gene is TRBJ1-2, the V gene TRBV4-1; 7 nucleotides agree with TRBD1. Sequencing was performed on blood. The receptor's source is a man between 60 and 75 years old in good health. CDR3 DNA sequence: TGCGCCAGCAGCCCCCGGACAGGACGTACAGATGTCTATGGCTACACCTTC. This codes for CASSPRTGRTDVYGYTF.